This T cell receptor beta chain came from a study of T cells in Graves' hyperthyroidism and ophthalmopathy (dated 2019 in TCRdb). Study-wide context: Peripheral blood samples were taken at the time of initial diagnosis, prior to any treatment. A discovery cohort of about 96 patients, about 40 with Graves' ophthalmopathy and about 60 with stable Graves' hyperthyroidism, was used to find distinguishing TCR V-J signatures. Whether ophthalmopathy could be predicted prospectively was tested in an independent validation cohort made up of 18 hyperthyroidism patients plus 17 patients who later progressed to ophthalmopathy. The approximately 98 discovery patients were randomly divided into training and test sets at a 7:3 ratio. The study also compared thyroid tissue and blood T-cell repertoires from roughly 6 Graves' hyperthyroidism patients. After blood sampling, hyperthyroidism patients were treated with methimazole at a starting dose of 30 mg daily, and ophthalmopathy patients were treated with high-dose intravenous methylprednisolone. TCR Vbeta CDR3 sequencing of 140 or so peripheral blood samples (over 40 ophthalmopathy, around 80 hyperthyroidism and about 17 progressor patients) is reported in the paper. Overall results and qualifications from the work: In validation, the model predicted progression to ophthalmopathy a median of roughly 6.5 months before onset, with about 67% sensitivity and more than 72% specificity. Sample size was not statistically predetermined, and investigators were not blinded to group allocation. Most expanded thyroid clonotypes (frequency above 0.001) were also found in blood, which suggests that blood repertoires may mirror thyroid immune responses. A model built on a 13 V-J signature distinguished ophthalmopathy from stable hyperthyroidism, reaching roughly 88% sensitivity and around 81% specificity in cross-validation and 80%/75% in testing.

CDR1 and CDR2 (LNHDA, SQIVND) derive from the germline V gene (reference sequence). Inclusive of the bounding cysteine and phenylalanine, the CDR3 is 16 residues long. Left in the record is the CDR3 DNA by itself, 48 bases read in frame from the first base. For this chain, trimming is 7 bases at the V end and 4 bases at the J end, and the number of junction bases without a gene match is 9. The TCR beta CDR3 regions were amplified from RNA transcripts. A first-round RT-PCR of the TCR CDR3 used the HTBI primer set with the Qiagen OneStep RT-PCR kit. Libraries were constructed in a second round of multiplex PCR, after which size selection and purification were carried out. Sequencing of the libraries was done on an Illumina HiSeq2000 using paired-end 100 bp reads. Per the authors' processing: Raw data were processed with SOAPnuke, discarding reads with adapters, uncalled bases, mean Phred below 15, or no exact constant-primer or identifier match. COPE v1.2.5 was used to merge high-quality paired reads, and clonotypes were defined as unique nucleotide sequences. Clonotypes were aligned to IMGT TRBV, TRBD and TRBJ reference segments using MiTCR v1.1. Analysis was restricted to V-J combinations with a frequency above 0.0001, which covered about 99% of repertoires. A TCS score was defined as the ratio between F50 (clonal expansion) and ExV (chaos), using BLOSUM62-based TCRdist between CDR3 peptides within each V-J. Welch's t-statistics and random forest reduced roughly 530 V-J features to 13, which were used in a naive Bayes classifier (R e1071). TCRdb applied fastp at Q25 and MiXCR to the public reads, then kept only in-frame beta chains. Identical CDR3 proteins give one entry, which carries the most common genes and DNA. What appears here as the V and J calls and clone size reflects TCRdb's work, not the paper's. The sample has about 710,000 distinct CDR3 sequences on record, about 16% of them singletons. Under 9.5% of the sample is held by the ten biggest clonotypes.

A patient counted as having stable Graves' hyperthyroidism if no progression to ophthalmopathy occurred over 18 months of follow-up. Hyperthyroidism patients were newly diagnosed, with disease duration under 2 months, and aged 18 to 65 years. The study excluded patients with uncontrolled infections, other autoimmune diseases, pregnancy or lactation. Diagnoses were based on clinical symptoms, serum thyroxine and TRAb, thyroid ultrasound and orbital computed tomography. PBMCs were isolated from 7.5 to 10 ml of fresh peripheral blood by Ficoll-Paque density gradient centrifugation. Total RNA was extracted using Trizol reagent, and RNA quality was assessed on an Agilent 2100 Bioanalyzer. A remark on this clonotype: Its antigen is not yet known. No clone much larger than this one lies a single base away; base qualities are absent.

Recombination joined TRBV19 with TRBJ2-3, and 12 junctional nucleotides match TRBD2. Sequenced: blood. The clonotype comes from a man younger than 30 with Graves' hyperthyroidism. The base sequence is TGTGCCAGTACCCGACTAGCGGGAGAGGCGGCAGATACGCAGTATTTT. Its protein reads: CASTRLAGEAADTQYF.